This T cell receptor (beta chain) was captured by sequencing in a study of T-cell memory formation after mild COVID-19. On the study more broadly: Among the donors, TCR clusters were largely specific to each donor.

Employing constant-segment primers, 5'RACE generated TCR alpha and TCR beta cDNA libraries bearing sample barcodes and UMIs. TCRdb re-derived calls from the 5' RACE reads in MiXCR, one entry per CDR3 protein. The table includes fewer than 350,000 distinct CDR3 sequences, 13% to 15% detected once. The CDR3 covers 14 residues. Germline V CDR1 and CDR2: DFQATT, SNEGSKA (reference sequence). Trimming removed 3 bases from V and 0 bases from J, with 9 bases in between. In regard to this clonotype: Its antigen is as yet unknown.

Study-wide results and limits: Shrinking CD4+ clones were chiefly CM and EM; CD8+ ones were chiefly EMRA.

Sequencing was done on a sample of PBMCs or a T cell subset sorted from them (not recorded which). The source is a man younger than 35 who had mild COVID-19 (a few samples of this study predate the infection). Cell type and time point are not known. The rearrangement joins TRBV20-1 to TRBJ2-4; D remains ambiguous. CDR3: CSARSQIAKNIQYF. The CDR3 coding sequence is TGCAGTGCTAGGTCCCAAATAGCCAAAAACATTCAGTACTTC.